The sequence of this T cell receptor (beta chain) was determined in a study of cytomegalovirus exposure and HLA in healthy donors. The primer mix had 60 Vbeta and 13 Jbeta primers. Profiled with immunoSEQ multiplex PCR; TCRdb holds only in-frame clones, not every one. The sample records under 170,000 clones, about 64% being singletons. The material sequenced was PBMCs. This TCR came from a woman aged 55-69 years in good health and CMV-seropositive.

This CDR3 is CASSPDRALSYEQYF. The DNA of the CDR3 is TGCGCCAGCAGCCCCGACAGGGCTTTATCCTACGAGCAGTACTTC. J is TRBJ2-7 and V is TRBV10-1; TRBD1 aligns across 7 bases. Germline assignment: CDR1 WNHNN and CDR2 SYGVQD (reference sequence). The CDR3 has 15 amino acids. J lost 1 base, V lost 6 bases, and 9 bases had no gene match.